This TCR beta chain was identified during a study of blood T cell repertoires in COVID-19. Method: immunoSEQ multiplex PCR; TCRdb's copy keeps in-frame clones and lacks some. The repertoire holds some 180,000 clones, with roughly 80% as singletons. Germline-derived CDR1 and CDR2 are MDHEN and SYDVKM. CDR3 length: 15 amino acids. The J segment lost 2 bases and the V segment lost 5 bases, leaving 4 bases of the junction unmatched. The chain couples TRBV28 to TRBJ1-5, with 9 bases matching TRBD1. Specimen: peripheral blood. This TCR was recovered from a middle-aged woman with COVID-19, enrolled during active disease. CDR3 DNA: TGTGCCAGCAGTGGGGACAGGGTGGGCAATCAGCCCCAGCATTTT. Translating gives CASSGDRVGNQPQHF.